One and the same sample provided the 32 T cell receptor beta chains below, sequenced in a study of T cell responses to AZD1222 COVID-19 vaccine. Method: immunoSEQ multiplex PCR; TCRdb's copy keeps in-frame clones and lacks some. Of about 100,000 clones in the sample, about 86% are singletons; the top ten hold around 1.5%. Here the sequenced sample was peripheral blood, taken on day 0 of AZD1222 vaccination. The receptors derive from an adult in good health.

This clone has a single count. The chain links TRBV5-1 to TRBJ1-1; no clear D. Germline loops: CDR1 SGHRS, CDR2 YFSETQ. V dropped 0 bases and J dropped 2 bases, with 5 bases sitting between them. This CDR3 has 13 residues. CDR3 nucleotide sequence: TGCGCCAGCAGCTTGGCCTATAACACTGAAGCTTTCTTT. Amino acids: CASSLAYNTEAFF.

This chain links TRBV5-5 with TRBJ2-7; TRBD2 matches at 10 bases. The V gene end was trimmed by 3 bases and the J gene end by 1 base; junction bases not matched to a gene: 4. CDR1 and CDR2 (germline): SGHKS, YYEKEE (reference sequence). This CDR3 is 15 amino acids long. In DNA form, the CDR3 reads TGTGCCAGCAGCTGGGGGACTAGCGTTTCCTACGAGCAGTACTTC. As protein: CASSWGTSVSYEQYF.

V and J are TRBV12-5 and TRBJ2-3; no firm D call. CDR3 length: 14 amino acids. Germline values: CDR1 LGHNT, CDR2 FRNRAP. Trimming shortened V by 1 base and J by 0 bases, and 5 bases separated the two germline ends. The CDR3 DNA sequence: TGTGCTAGTGGTTTGGGTTCTAGCACAGATACGCAGTATTTT. This sequence encodes CASGLGSSTDTQYF. Full variable domain (missing parts from reference TRBV12-5 and TRBJ2-3): DARVTQTPRHKVTEMGQEVTMRCQPILGHNTVFWYRQTMMQGLELLAYFRNRAPLDDSGMPKDRFSAEMPDATLATLKIQPSEPRDSAVYFCASGLGSSTDTQYFGPGTRLTVL.

Here the CDR3 DNA reads TGTGCCAGCAGTGATTTGGGGGGCGCGTATGTCTATGGCTACACCTTC. It translates to CASSDLGGAYVYGYTF. This chain joins TRBV2 and TRBJ1-2; D might be TRBD1 (6 bases). Trimming pared 3 bases from V and 4 bases from J, leaving 18 bases between. Germline CDR1 is SNHLY and CDR2 is FYNNEI. The CDR3 totals 16 residues.

The gene calls are TRBV27 and TRBJ2-7; the match to TRBD2 covers 10 bases. The CDR3 is made up of 16 amino acids. Germline-derived CDR1 and CDR2 are MNHEY and SMNVEV (reference sequence). After removal of 2 bases from V and 3 bases from J, the junction contained 7 bases not matched to a gene. The CDR3 sequence: CASSLKLGLANYEQYF. For the CDR3, the DNA is TGTGCCAGCAGTTTAAAGTTGGGACTAGCGAACTACGAGCAGTACTTC.

The chain combines TRBV7-8 with TRBJ1-6, with 10 bases that match TRBD1. The CDR3 runs to 15 residues. Germline V gene data show CDR1 as SGHVS and CDR2 as FQNEAQ. The V gene end was trimmed by 4 bases and the J gene end by 11 bases; junction bases not matched to a gene: 8. The CDR3 DNA is TGTGCCAGCAGCTCTCGGGACAGGGGATGGGCACCCCTCCACTTT. It yields the protein CASSSRDRGWAPLHF.

This chain links TRBV27 with TRBJ1-5; tentatively, D is TRBD1 (5 bases). CDR1 MNHEY and CDR2 SMNVEV come from the germline V gene (reference sequence). V was shortened by 5 bases and J by 4 bases, with 9 bases between the two germline ends. The CDR3 has 13 residues. The CDR3: CASSIDRNQPQHF. In DNA, the CDR3 is TGTGCCAGCAGTATCGACAGAAATCAGCCCCAGCATTTT.

The chain couples TRBV20-1 to TRBJ1-1; tentatively, D is TRBD1 (5 bases). Germline assignment: CDR1 DFQATT and CDR2 SNEGSKA (reference sequence). The CDR3 spans 11 residues. Trimming left V 7 bases short and J 3 bases short, with 9 bases between. This CDR3 is CSGREDTEAFF. The CDR3 DNA is TGCAGTGGCAGGGAGGACACTGAAGCTTTCTTT.

V gene TRBV19 combines with J gene TRBJ1-5; D not certain. V was shortened by 4 bases and J by 7 bases, with 8 bases between the two germline ends. Germline assignment: CDR1 LNHDA and CDR2 SQIVND (reference sequence). This CDR3 has 12 residues. The CDR3 spells CASSTLRQPQHF. The CDR3 bases are TGTGCCAGTAGTACGTTACGACAGCCCCAGCATTTT.

J is TRBJ1-1 and V is TRBV7-2; D gene uncertain. The CDR3 consists of 16 residues. Trimming pared 4 bases from V and 5 bases from J, leaving 20 bases between. In germline, CDR1 is SGHTA, CDR2 FQGNSA. Written as DNA, the CDR3 is TGTGCCAGCAGCTCACACGGACGGACCGCTAGGACTGAAGCTTTCTTT. The encoded protein is CASSSHGRTARTEAFF.

The chain links TRBV23-1 to TRBJ2-1; D is undetermined. TRBV23-1 is recorded as an ORF, its role being uncertain. Trimming took 3 bases from V and 0 from J, leaving 12 bases between them. The CDR3 has 16 amino acids. The CDR3 DNA follows: TGCGCCAGCAGTCATCCAGTGAACAGCTCCTACAATGAGCAGTTCTTC. As protein: CASSHPVNSSYNEQFF.

The chain carries TRBV7-2 and TRBJ2-7, with D unresolved. Trimming shortened V by 3 bases and J by 0 bases, and 18 bases separated the two germline ends. This CDR3 is built from 17 residues. The germline CDR1 and CDR2 sequences are SGHTA and FQGNSA. The DNA of the CDR3 is TGTGCCAGCAGCTTGAGGATTAGGGCGGAAAGCTCCTACGAGCAGTACTTC. Protein sequence: CASSLRIRAESSYEQYF. The whole variable domain, filled in from reference TRBV7-2 and TRBJ2-7, reads GAGVSQSPSNKVTEKGKDVELRCDPISGHTALYWYRQSLGQGLEFLIYFQGNSAPDKSGLPSDRFSAERTGGSVSTLTIQRTQQEDSAVYLCASSLRIRAESSYEQYFGPGTRLTVT.

The gene calls are TRBV2 and TRBJ1-1, with 9 nucleotides matching TRBD1. V trimming: 4 bases; J trimming: 4 bases; junction bases outside the gene matches: 4. This CDR3 has 14 residues. CDR1 is SNHLY and CDR2 is FYNNEI in the germline V gene. CDR3 DNA: TGTGCCAGCAGTGTACAGGGGGCGGCCACTGAAGCTTTCTTT. This encodes CASSVQGAATEAFF. The whole variable domain, filled in from reference TRBV2 and TRBJ1-1, reads EPEVTQTPSHQVTQMGQEVILRCVPISNHLYFYWYRQILGQKVEFLVSFYNNEISEKSEIFDDQFSVERPDGSNFTLKIRSTKLEDSAMYFCASSVQGAATEAFFGQGTRLTVV.

V is TRBV28 and J is TRBJ2-2, with D maybe TRBD2 (5 bases). The CDR3 has 14 amino acids. Germline-derived CDR1 and CDR2 are MDHEN and SYDVKM. V lost 6 bases and J 5 bases, leaving 13 bases between the germline ends. CDR3 in amino acids: CASRPWRSTGELFF. CDR3 DNA sequence: TGTGCCAGCAGGCCCTGGAGGTCGACCGGGGAGCTGTTTTTT.

The rearrangement uses TRBV11-3 and TRBJ2-7; 7 nucleotides match TRBD1. V gave up 5 bases and J gave up 1 base; unmatched junction bases: 2. Germline CDR1 and CDR2: SGHNT and YENEEA. This CDR3 comprises 13 residues. The chain's CDR3 is CASSMTGSYEQYF. The DNA of the CDR3 is TGTGCCAGCAGCATGACAGGGTCCTACGAGCAGTACTTC.

The table lists this clone with a few counts. The rearrangement joins TRBV18 to TRBJ1-5; D ambiguous. The CDR3 sequence is 14 residues long. Trimming left V 2 bases short and J 4 bases short, with 9 bases between. CDR1 and CDR2 from the germline V gene are KGHSH and LQKENI. The CDR3 nucleotides read TGTGCCAGCTCACCAAACCGGGGTAATCAGCCCCAGCATTTT. Encoded protein: CASSPNRGNQPQHF.

This clone appeared a single time. The J gene is TRBJ1-3, the V gene TRBV30; D is unresolved. The CDR3 runs to 14 residues. CDR1 is GTSNPN, CDR2 SVGIG, per germline (reference sequence). V was pared by 7 bases and J by 0 bases, with 13 bases between. CDR3 protein: CAYDLWDSGNTIYF. In nucleotides, the CDR3 is TGTGCCTACGATTTATGGGACTCTGGAAACACCATATATTTT.

V is TRBV19 and J is TRBJ2-7; D ambiguous. The CDR3 is 14 residues long. Germline CDR1 LNHDA, CDR2 SQIVND (reference sequence). The V end lost 4 bases, the J end lost 3 bases, and 13 bases lay between the germline ends. The CDR3 spells CASSTSLHNYEQYF. The CDR3 DNA follows: TGTGCCAGTAGTACGAGCCTGCATAACTACGAGCAGTACTTC. Drawing the rest from reference TRBV19 and TRBJ2-7, the complete variable domain is DGGITQSPKYLFRKEGQNVTLSCEQNLNHDAMYWYRQDPGQGLRLIYYSQIVNDFQKGDIAEGYSVSREKKESFPLTVTSAQKNPTAFYLCASSTSLHNYEQYFGPGTRLTVT.

On this clone itself: In the same sample, other DNA sequences code for this CDR3. The chain uses TRBV4-3 and TRBJ2-7; TRBD2 matches at 13 bases. CDR1 and CDR2 (germline): LGHNA, YSLEER. V lost 1 base and J lost 4; bases outside the gene matches: 1. The CDR3 covers 15 residues. The CDR3 protein is CASSQGTSGRYEQYF. In nucleotides, the CDR3 is TGCGCCAGCAGCCAAGGGACTAGCGGGAGATACGAGCAGTACTTC.

The V gene is TRBV7-3, the J gene TRBJ2-1; 8 bases match TRBD2. The CDR3 length is 12 residues. With 2 bases clipped from V and 15 bases from J, the junction kept 6 bases outside the gene matches. CDR1 is SGHTA and CDR2 is FQGTGA in the germline V gene. CDR3 nucleotides: TGTGCCAGCAGCTTAGGAGCGGGGGTATTGTTCTTC. Protein product: CASSLGAGVLFF.

The chain joins TRBV30 to TRBJ1-2; D perhaps matches TRBD1 (6 bases). Trimming took 3 bases from V and 4 from J, leaving 21 bases between them. This CDR3 spans 16 amino acids. Germline loops: CDR1 GTSNPN, CDR2 SVGIG (reference sequence). The CDR3 bases are TGTGCCTGGAGACCCAGGGGCAGTCTATTGTCCTATGGCTACACCTTC. It yields the protein CAWRPRGSLLSYGYTF. The variable domain in full, with the rest retrieved from reference TRBV30 and TRBJ1-2, is SQTIHQWPATLVQPVGSPLSLECTVEGTSNPNLYWYRQAAGRGLQLLFYSVGIGQISSEVPQNLSASRPQDRQFILSSKKLLLSDSGFYLCAWRPRGSLLSYGYTFGSGTRLTVV.

This chain uses TRBV18 with TRBJ2-5, with D possibly being TRBD2 (5 bases). The germline V gene has CDR1 KGHSH and CDR2 LQKENI. CDR3 size: 14 residues. V shed 3 bases and J shed 5 bases, with 13 bases lying between them. The CDR3 DNA sequence: TGTGCCAGCTCACCTGCGGTGGGCGGGGAGACCCAGTACTTC. It yields the protein CASSPAVGGETQYF.

The rearrangement joins TRBV4-2 to TRBJ1-1; 7 nucleotides match TRBD1. Trimming cost V 3 bases and J 5 bases; bases outside gene matches: 6. This CDR3 is built from 14 residues. CDR1 and CDR2 (germline): LGHNA, YNFKEQ. This chain's CDR3 is CASSQDRLSTEAFF. The CDR3 bases are TGTGCCAGCAGCCAGGACAGGTTATCTACTGAAGCTTTCTTT.

V usage is TRBV2 and J usage is TRBJ1-1; D might be TRBD1 (5 bases). CDR1 SNHLY and CDR2 FYNNEI come from the germline V gene. V was pared by 2 bases and J by 4 bases, with 11 bases between. CDR3 length: 14 amino acids. The DNA of the CDR3 is TGTGCCAGCAGTGAACAGGGTATCGTCACTGAAGCTTTCTTT. Translating gives CASSEQGIVTEAFF.

V is TRBV11-2 and J is TRBJ1-1; D unclear. Trimming cost V 0 bases and J 6 bases, with 8 bases left between them. Germline V gives CDR1 SGHAT, CDR2 FQNNGV. There are 13 residues in the CDR3. Here the CDR3 DNA reads TGTGCCAGCAGCTTAGAATCCCGGGCTGAAGCTTTCTTT. Encoded protein: CASSLESRAEAFF.

This chain links TRBV30 with TRBJ2-7; the match to TRBD1 covers 7 bases. CDR1 and CDR2 (germline): GTSNPN, SVGIG (reference sequence). The length of the CDR3 is 13 residues. J gave up 6 bases and V 2 bases, and 7 bases lay outside the gene matches. The DNA of the CDR3 is TGTGCCTGGAGTATAAGGACAGGTCCCGAGCAGTACTTC. Its protein is CAWSIRTGPEQYF.

This clone appeared once. The chain has TRBV29-1 and TRBJ1-2; TRBD1 matches at 8 bases. Germline loops: CDR1 SQVTM, CDR2 ANQGSEA. Trimming cost V 8 bases and J 2 bases; bases outside gene matches: 7. This CDR3 spans 13 amino acids. The CDR3 region is CSSLDRANYGYTF. In DNA, the CDR3 is TGCAGCTCCTTGGACAGGGCCAACTATGGCTACACCTTC.

This clone occurred once. V usage is TRBV27 and J usage is TRBJ2-1, with 7 bases aligning to TRBD2. The V segment lost 4 bases and the J segment 2 bases; nucleotides outside the gene matches: 2. The CDR3 covers 14 residues. Germline loops: CDR1 MNHEY, CDR2 SMNVEV (reference sequence). The CDR3 DNA is TGTGCCAGCAGTTGGGACTACACCTACAATGAGCAGTTCTTC. This encodes CASSWDYTYNEQFF.

The chain has TRBV4-3 and TRBJ2-6, with 9 bases fitting TRBD1. Germline CDR1 reads LGHNA; CDR2 reads YSLEER. This CDR3 is built from 18 residues. After removal of 4 bases from V and 3 bases from J, the junction contained 10 bases not matched to a gene. The CDR3 sequence is CASSRGQGPSGGANVLTF. CDR3 DNA sequence: TGCGCCAGCAGCCGGGGACAGGGACCTAGTGGTGGGGCCAACGTCCTGACTTTC.

V gene TRBV5-8 combines with J gene TRBJ2-7; 11 bases line up with TRBD1. The ends lost 0 bases at V and 3 bases at J; junction bases unmatched: 2. Germline values: CDR1 SGHTS, CDR2 YDEGEE. The CDR3 consists of 15 residues. CDR3 sequence (DNA): TGTGCCAGCAGCTTGGAGGGGACAGGGGGCTACGAGCAGTACTTC. It codes for CASSLEGTGGYEQYF.

V gene TRBV10-3 combines with J gene TRBJ2-1; no definite D call. The CDR3 is made up of 13 amino acids. Germline loops: CDR1 ENHRY, CDR2 SYGVKD. Trimming shortened V by 6 bases and J by 3 bases, and 9 bases separated the two germline ends. CDR3 sequence: CAISQSGYNEQFF. CDR3 DNA: TGTGCCATCAGCCAGTCGGGCTACAATGAGCAGTTCTTC.

The chain recombines TRBV28 with TRBJ1-4; D is undetermined. The CDR3 loop spans 16 amino acids. Germline-derived CDR1 and CDR2 are MDHEN and SYDVKM. CDR3 DNA sequence: TGTGCAGTCGGCGAAATAAATGCCGCAACTAATGAAAAACTGTTTTTT. It translates to CAVGEINAATNEKLFF. The whole variable domain, filled in from reference TRBV28 and TRBJ1-4, reads DVKVTQSSRYLVKRTGEKVFLECVQDMDHENMFWYRQDPGLGLRLIYFSYDVKMKEKGDIPEGYSVSREKKERFSLILESASTNQTSMYLCAVGEINAATNEKLFFGSGTQLSVL.